This TCR beta chain was sequenced during a study of blood T cell repertoires in COVID-19. Study overall: Nucleic acid was either cDNA or gDNA, and it came from T cells, B-cell-depleted T cells, or PBMCs.

In this sample, this clone turned up a few times. The data were produced by immunoSEQ multiplex PCR, yet TCRdb's version contains in-frame clones alone and is incomplete. The sample yields under 200,000 clones, 90% to 95% seen once. Germline V gene sequence: CDR1 MNHEY, CDR2 SVGAGI. Trimming cost V 4 bases and J 8 bases, with 14 bases left between them. The CDR3 has 13 amino acids. Specimen: peripheral blood. V and J are TRBV6-5 and TRBJ1-1, with D unclear. This receptor was identified in a man aged 50 to 60 with acute or convalescent COVID-19. Written as DNA, the CDR3 is TGTGCCAGCAGTTTAAACGGCCCGAGGGAAGCTTTCTTT. Translated: CASSLNGPREAFF.